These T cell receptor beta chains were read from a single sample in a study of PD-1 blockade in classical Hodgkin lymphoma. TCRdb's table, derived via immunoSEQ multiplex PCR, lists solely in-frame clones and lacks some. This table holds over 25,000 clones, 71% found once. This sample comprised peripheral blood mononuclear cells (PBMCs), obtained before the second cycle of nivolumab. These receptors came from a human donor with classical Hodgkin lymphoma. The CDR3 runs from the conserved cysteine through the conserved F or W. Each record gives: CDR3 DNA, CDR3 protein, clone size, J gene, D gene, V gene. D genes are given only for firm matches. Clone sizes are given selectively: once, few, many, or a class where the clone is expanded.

TGCAGCGTTGAAGTCGACGGGAGCATGAACACTGAAGCTTTCTTT,CSVEVDGSMNTEAFF,few,TRBJ1-1,NA,TRBV29-1
TGTGCCAGCAGCGTAGAAGGGGGTGGCCCCAGTGGCTACACCTTC,CASSVEGGGPSGYTF,NA,TRBJ1-2,NA,TRBV7-2
TGTGCCAGTAGTATCGGTGAGGCCCAGTACTTC,CASSIGEAQYF,NA,TRBJ2-5,NA,TRBV19
TGTGCCAGCAGCCCGAACCCCGCCCTTCACGAGCAGTACTTC,CASSPNPALHEQYF,NA,TRBJ2-7,NA,TRBV7-2
TGTGCCATCAGTGAGTCGACAGATGGCTACACCTTC,CAISESTDGYTF,NA,TRBJ1-2,NA,TRBV10-3
TGTGCCAGCAGTGATCATTGGTACGAGCAGTACTTC,CASSDHWYEQYF,NA,TRBJ2-7,NA,TRBV25-1
TGTGCCAGCAGTTTAGGAACAGGGTACTATGGCTACACCTTC,CASSLGTGYYGYTF,few,TRBJ1-2,NA,TRBV28
TGCGCCCATGGGGAGGGGCTAGACTACGAGCAGTACTTC,CAHGEGLDYEQYF,few,TRBJ2-7,TRBD2,TRBV28
TGTGCCAGCAGTCAGGGCTCCTACGAGCAGTACTTC,CASSQGSYEQYF,few,TRBJ2-7,NA,TRBV27
TGCGCCAGCAGCGTGGGACAGGGGCCCTACGAGCAGTACTTC,CASSVGQGPYEQYF,NA,TRBJ2-7,TRBD1,TRBV5-1
TGTGCCAGCAGCTTTGTAGAGACCCAGTACTTC,CASSFVETQYF,NA,TRBJ2-5,NA,TRBV7-9
TGTGCCAGCAGTTTACCCGTGGACGGCACCGGGGAGCTGTTTTTT,CASSLPVDGTGELFF,once,TRBJ2-2,NA,TRBV27
TGTGCCAGCAGTGAAGAGGTTAGCGGGGGGCACACCGGGGAGCTGTTTTTT,CASSEEVSGGHTGELFF,NA,TRBJ2-2,TRBD2,TRBV2
TGTGCCAGCAGCTTCAGCAGTCGATCCCAAGAGACCCAGTACTTC,CASSFSSRSQETQYF,few,TRBJ2-5,NA,TRBV7-6
TGTGCCAGCAGTGACAGCTCTAATTCACCCCTCCACTTT,CASSDSSNSPLHF,NA,TRBJ1-6,NA,TRBV6-1
TGTGCCAGCAGTTACCCGGGGACAGGGAACTCACCCCTCCACTTT,CASSYPGTGNSPLHF,NA,TRBJ1-6,TRBD1,TRBV6-6
TGTGCCAGTAGTCAGGGGGCTTTAGGAGAGACCCAGTACTTC,CASSQGALGETQYF,once,TRBJ2-5,TRBD1,TRBV19
TGTGCCAGCAGTGACCCCCGGGGGGCCGACTATGGCTACACCTTC,CASSDPRGADYGYTF,NA,TRBJ1-2,NA,TRBV6-1
TGTGCCAGCAGCCCGGAGACAGGGGAGATCTTCACAGATACGCAGTATTTT,CASSPETGEIFTDTQYF,NA,TRBJ2-3,TRBD1,TRBV7-8
TGTGCCAGCGCTAGAGAACACGGGGAGCTGTTTTTT,CASAREHGELFF,NA,TRBJ2-2,NA,TRBV19
TGCGCCAGCAGCCAAGTGGGAGAGGTCCTTAACACCGGGGAGCTGTTTTTT,CASSQVGEVLNTGELFF,once,TRBJ2-2,NA,TRBV4-1
TGTGTCAGTGCGGCAGGGGGTACGGGAGAGACCCAGTACTTC,CVSAAGGTGETQYF,NA,TRBJ2-5,TRBD1,TRBV19
TGTGCCAGCAGGAGCCGACTAGCGGGGGGTTTGGAGACCCAGTACTTC,CASRSRLAGGLETQYF,NA,TRBJ2-5,TRBD2,TRBV2
TGTGCCAGCAGCACCCCCGGACAGGGGAAAAAAAATGAGCAGTTCTTC,CASSTPGQGKKNEQFF,NA,TRBJ2-1,TRBD1,TRBV7-3
TGTGCCAGCAGACCCCCACCTCAAGAGACCCAGTACTTC,CASRPPPQETQYF,once,TRBJ2-5,NA,TRBV6-6
TGTGCCAGCAGTTGGGGGGAGGAGGAATCGAGCAATCAGCCCCAGCATTTT,CASSWGEEESSNQPQHF,few,TRBJ1-5,NA,TRBV28
TGTGCCAGCAGCCCGGCGACAGGTGGCAATCAGCCCCAGCATTTT,CASSPATGGNQPQHF,few,TRBJ1-5,NA,TRBV5-8
TGTGCCAGCAGCCGGACAGGGAGCAACACCGGGGAGCTGTTTTTT,CASSRTGSNTGELFF,NA,TRBJ2-2,TRBD1,TRBV9
TGCAGCGAGGGAGCTAGCCCTATGCCGGAGACCCAGTACTTC,CSEGASPMPETQYF,NA,TRBJ2-5,NA,TRBV29-1
TGTGCCAGCAGCCTAACAGGGGAGCATGAGCAGTTCTTC,CASSLTGEHEQFF,NA,TRBJ2-1,TRBD1,TRBV7-2
TGTGCCAGCAGCCGTACTAGACAGAAAAGACAAGAGACCCAGTACTTC,CASSRTRQKRQETQYF,few,TRBJ2-5,NA,TRBV5-5
TGTGCCAGCAGCTTAACTCTTTGGGGCAACGAGCAGTACTTC,CASSLTLWGNEQYF,few,TRBJ2-7,NA,TRBV7-2
TGTGCCAGCAGCTTGACCGGACCCACTGAAGCTTTCTTT,CASSLTGPTEAFF,NA,TRBJ1-1,NA,TRBV5-6
TGCGCCAGCAGCACGGGTTCCTACAATGAGCAGTTCTTC,CASSTGSYNEQFF,NA,TRBJ2-1,NA,TRBV5-1
TGTGCCAGCAGCCACAGTGCGGACAGGGGAAACATTCAGTACTTC,CASSHSADRGNIQYF,few,TRBJ2-4,TRBD1,TRBV9
TGTGCCAGCAGCTTAGTGATGCCCACCTACCTCCCAGAGACCCAGTACTTC,CASSLVMPTYLPETQYF,NA,TRBJ2-5,NA,TRBV7-2
TGTGCCAGTAACTCGGGAAGGACCGGGGAGCTGTTTTTT,CASNSGRTGELFF,NA,TRBJ2-2,NA,TRBV19
TGTGCCAGTAGCCCCCCGGGGGGCAAACAAGAGACCCAGTACTTC,CASSPPGGKQETQYF,NA,TRBJ2-5,NA,TRBV19
TGTGCCAGCAGCTTAACGCCCGAGGGTGTTGACACCATATATTTT,CASSLTPEGVDTIYF,NA,TRBJ1-3,NA,TRBV7-8
TGTGCCAGCAGCTTGGGTTTGGACGGGGCAGGGATAGATACGCAGTATTTT,CASSLGLDGAGIDTQYF,medium-sized,TRBJ2-3,NA,TRBV5-4
TGTGCCAGCAGCTTAGGCGGGGAGGGGACCCAGTACTTC,CASSLGGEGTQYF,NA,TRBJ2-5,TRBD2,TRBV7-2
TGTGCCAGCAACCGGGACGGGTATAATCAGCCCCAGCATTTT,CASNRDGYNQPQHF,NA,TRBJ1-5,NA,TRBV19
TGTGCCAGCACCGGCGGAGGGAATGAAGCTTTCTTT,CASTGGGNEAFF,NA,TRBJ1-1,NA,TRBV7-9
TGCGCCAGCGGGACAGGGGATTCCTACGAGCAGTACTTC,CASGTGDSYEQYF,few,TRBJ2-7,TRBD1,TRBV5-1
TGTGCCAGCAGCGCCACTAGCGGAACATTCACAGATACGCAGTATTTT,CASSATSGTFTDTQYF,NA,TRBJ2-3,TRBD2,TRBV7-8
TGCGCCAGCAGCCAAGTCGATACTAGCGAATACGCTCCTAGCACAGATACGCAGTATTTT,CASSQVDTSEYAPSTDTQYF,NA,TRBJ2-3,TRBD2,TRBV4-1
TGTGCCAGCAGCTTTAGTCAGGAAGCTTTCTTT,CASSFSQEAFF,NA,TRBJ1-1,NA,TRBV13
TGTGCCTGGAGTACAACAGGGATGGAGGCCTACGAGCAGTACTTC,CAWSTTGMEAYEQYF,NA,TRBJ2-7,NA,TRBV30
TGTGCCAGCAGTGAAGCAGGGGAGTGGGGCTACACCTTC,CASSEAGEWGYTF,few,TRBJ1-2,NA,TRBV2
TGTGCCAGCAGCCCGGGGGGGACAGGGACATCGGGAGAGCAGTACTTC,CASSPGGTGTSGEQYF,NA,TRBJ2-7,NA,TRBV9
TGTGCCAGCAGCGACCCCTCTAGCGGGGGGGGGAATGAGCAGTTCTTC,CASSDPSSGGGNEQFF,NA,TRBJ2-1,TRBD2,TRBV11-3
TGTGCCAGTAGGAACTCAGGTGGCTACACCTTC,CASRNSGGYTF,NA,TRBJ1-2,NA,TRBV19
TGCGCCAGCAGTTCACAGGGCGTGGTCAACACTGAAGCTTTCTTT,CASSSQGVVNTEAFF,NA,TRBJ1-1,NA,TRBV10-1
TGTGCCAGCAGCTTAGGGCTAGCGGGAATCTACGAGCAGTACTTC,CASSLGLAGIYEQYF,few,TRBJ2-7,TRBD2,TRBV7-9
TGTGCCAGCACCACGGACAGCCCAGGGAGCTACGAGCAGTACTTC,CASTTDSPGSYEQYF,NA,TRBJ2-7,NA,TRBV2
TGTGCCAGCAGCTCCGCCAAAGACATGTCGCAGGGGTGGGGTGAGCAGTTCTTC,CASSSAKDMSQGWGEQFF,NA,TRBJ2-1,NA,TRBV11-3
TGTGCCAACCAGGCTACCTTGAACACTGAAGCTTTCTTT,CANQATLNTEAFF,once,TRBJ1-1,NA,TRBV6-5
TGTGCCAGCAGTTTATGGGACAATGAGCAGTTCTTC,CASSLWDNEQFF,NA,TRBJ2-1,NA,TRBV27
TGTGCCAGCAGCTTGGATCAGGGGGCGATCTTC,CASSLDQGAIF,NA,TRBJ2-1,TRBD1,TRBV5-4
TGTGCCAGCAGTTTATCGACCGGGCCTAATGAAAAACTGTTTTTT,CASSLSTGPNEKLFF,NA,TRBJ1-4,NA,TRBV27